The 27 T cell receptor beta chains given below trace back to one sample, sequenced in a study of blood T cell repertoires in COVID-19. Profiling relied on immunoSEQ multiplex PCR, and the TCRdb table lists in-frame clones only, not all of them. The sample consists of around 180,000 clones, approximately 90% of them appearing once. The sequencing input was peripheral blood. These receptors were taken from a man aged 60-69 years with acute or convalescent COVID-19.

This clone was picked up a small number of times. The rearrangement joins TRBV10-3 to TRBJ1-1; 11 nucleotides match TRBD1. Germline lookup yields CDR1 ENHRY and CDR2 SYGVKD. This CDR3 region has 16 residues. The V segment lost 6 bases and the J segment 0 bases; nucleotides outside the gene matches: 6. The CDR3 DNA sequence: TGTGCCATCAGGCGGCGGGGACAGGGGGTGAACACTGAAGCTTTCTTT. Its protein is CAIRRRGQGVNTEAFF.

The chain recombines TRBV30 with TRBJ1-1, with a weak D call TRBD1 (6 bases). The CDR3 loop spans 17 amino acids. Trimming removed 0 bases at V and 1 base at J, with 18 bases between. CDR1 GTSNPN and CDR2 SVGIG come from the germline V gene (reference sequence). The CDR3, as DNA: TGTGCCTGGAGTGTACCCACCAAGACCAGGGGGAACACTGAAGCTTTCTTT. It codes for CAWSVPTKTRGNTEAFF.

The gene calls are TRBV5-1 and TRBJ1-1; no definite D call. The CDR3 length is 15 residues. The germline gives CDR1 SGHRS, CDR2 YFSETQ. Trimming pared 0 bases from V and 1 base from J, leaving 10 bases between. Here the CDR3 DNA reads TGCGCCAGCAGCTTGGCAGTGGGCCCGAACACTGAAGCTTTCTTT. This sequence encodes CASSLAVGPNTEAFF.

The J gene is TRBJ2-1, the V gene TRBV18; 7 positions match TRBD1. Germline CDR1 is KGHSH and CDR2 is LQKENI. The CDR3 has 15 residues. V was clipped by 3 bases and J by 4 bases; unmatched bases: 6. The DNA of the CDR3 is TGTGCCAGCTCACCTACAGGGGCGGAGTACAATGAGCAGTTCTTC. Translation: CASSPTGAEYNEQFF.

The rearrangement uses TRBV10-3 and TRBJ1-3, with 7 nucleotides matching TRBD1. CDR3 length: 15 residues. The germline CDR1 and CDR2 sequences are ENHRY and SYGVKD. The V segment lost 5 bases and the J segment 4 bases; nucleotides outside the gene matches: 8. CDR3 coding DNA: TGTGCCATCAGTATATCGACAGGGTTCGGAAACACCATATATTTT. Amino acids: CAISISTGFGNTIYF.

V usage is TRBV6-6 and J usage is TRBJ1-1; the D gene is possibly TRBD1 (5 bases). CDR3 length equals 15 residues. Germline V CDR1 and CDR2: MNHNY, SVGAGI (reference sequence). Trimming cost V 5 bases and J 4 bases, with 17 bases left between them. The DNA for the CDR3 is TGTGCCAGCAGTCCCCCGGGCGGGGGGAGCACTGAAGCTTTCTTT. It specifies CASSPPGGGSTEAFF.

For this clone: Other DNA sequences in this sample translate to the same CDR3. CDR3 region: CASSIPGQETQYF. DNA of the CDR3: TGTGCCAGTAGTATTCCAGGCCAAGAGACCCAGTACTTC. The chain has TRBV19 and TRBJ2-5; D is undetermined. V gave up 3 bases and J gave up 1 base, with 6 bases separating them. The CDR3 length is 13 residues. The germline CDR1 and CDR2 sequences are LNHDA and SQIVND (reference sequence).

This CDR3 reads CASSSPSGRAPGELFF. CDR3 bases: TGTGCCAGCAGTTCCCCAAGCGGGAGGGCTCCCGGGGAGCTGTTTTTT. The V call is TRBV6-5, the J call TRBJ2-2, with TRBD2 matching 10 bases. CDR1 and CDR2 from the germline V gene are MNHEY and SVGAGI. CDR3 length: 16 amino acids. With V trimmed by 4 bases and J by 6 bases, 8 bases remained unmatched.

This chain's CDR3 is CASSLGGQGRTIYF. The CDR3 nucleotides read TGTGCCAGCAGCTTAGGTGGACAGGGACGCACCATATATTTT. The V gene is TRBV11-2, the J gene TRBJ1-3, with 8 positions matching TRBD1. The germline gives CDR1 SGHAT, CDR2 FQNNGV. V lost 1 base to trimming and J lost 9 bases; unmatched junction nucleotides: 5. This CDR3 has 14 amino acids.

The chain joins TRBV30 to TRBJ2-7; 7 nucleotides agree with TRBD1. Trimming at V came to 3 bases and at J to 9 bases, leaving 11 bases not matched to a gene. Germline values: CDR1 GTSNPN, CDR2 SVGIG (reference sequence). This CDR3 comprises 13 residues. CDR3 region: CAWRGNRQGSQYF. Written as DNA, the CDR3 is TGTGCCTGGAGGGGGAATAGACAGGGATCGCAGTACTTC. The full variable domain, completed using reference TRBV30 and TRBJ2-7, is SQTIHQWPATLVQPVGSPLSLECTVEGTSNPNLYWYRQAAGRGLQLLFYSVGIGQISSEVPQNLSASRPQDRQFILSSKKLLLSDSGFYLCAWRGNRQGSQYFGPGTRLTVT.

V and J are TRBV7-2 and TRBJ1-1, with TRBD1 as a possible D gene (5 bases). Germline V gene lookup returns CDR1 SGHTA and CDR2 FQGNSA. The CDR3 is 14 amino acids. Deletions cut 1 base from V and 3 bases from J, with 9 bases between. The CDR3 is CASSLDRLYTEAFF. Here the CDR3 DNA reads TGTGCCAGCAGCTTAGACAGGTTGTACACTGAAGCTTTCTTT.

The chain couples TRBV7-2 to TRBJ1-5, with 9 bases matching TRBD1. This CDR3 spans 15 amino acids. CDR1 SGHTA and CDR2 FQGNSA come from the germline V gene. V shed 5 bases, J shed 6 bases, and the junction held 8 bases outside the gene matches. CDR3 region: CASSPDRGPGQPQHF. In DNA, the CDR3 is TGTGCCAGCAGCCCGGACAGGGGTCCTGGTCAGCCCCAGCATTTT.

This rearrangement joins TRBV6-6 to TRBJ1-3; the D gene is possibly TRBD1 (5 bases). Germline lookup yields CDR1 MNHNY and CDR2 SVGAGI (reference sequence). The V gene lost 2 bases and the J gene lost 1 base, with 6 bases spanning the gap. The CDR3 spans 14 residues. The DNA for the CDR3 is TGTGCCAGCAGTTACCCAGGGTCTGGAAACACCATATATTTT. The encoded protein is CASSYPGSGNTIYF.

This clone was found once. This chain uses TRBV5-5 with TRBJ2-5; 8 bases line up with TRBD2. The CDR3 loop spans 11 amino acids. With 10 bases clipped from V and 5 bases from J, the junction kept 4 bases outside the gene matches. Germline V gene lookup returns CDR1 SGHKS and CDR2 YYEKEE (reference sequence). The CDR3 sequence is CAGGGSETQYF. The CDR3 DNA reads TGTGCCGGCGGGGGGTCCGAGACCCAGTACTTC.

As DNA, the CDR3 is TGTGCCACCGGTACTAACTATGGCTACACCTTC. This encodes CATGTNYGYTF. The chain carries TRBV12-3 or TRBV12-4 and TRBJ1-2; D remains unclear. V lost 10 bases, J lost 0 bases, and 6 bases lay in between. This CDR3 has 11 amino acids.

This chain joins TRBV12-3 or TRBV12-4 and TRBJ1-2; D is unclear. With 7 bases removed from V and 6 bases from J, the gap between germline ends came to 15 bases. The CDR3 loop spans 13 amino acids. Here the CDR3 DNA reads TGTGCCAGCAACCCGACAAGGCTTGATGGCTACACCTTC. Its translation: CASNPTRLDGYTF.

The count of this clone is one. The DNA for the CDR3 is TGTGCCAGCAGCACCGGACAGGGGCGAAATGAAAAACTGTTTTTT. Translation: CASSTGQGRNEKLFF. J is TRBJ1-4 and V is TRBV5-4; 9 bases match TRBD1. CDR3 length: 15 residues. V lost 4 bases to trimming and J lost 5 bases; unmatched junction nucleotides: 6. Germline V CDR1 and CDR2: SGHNT, YYREEE (reference sequence). The full variable domain, in which reference TRBV5-4 and TRBJ1-4 provide the parts outside the CDR3, is ETGVTQSPTHLIKTRGQQVTLRCSSQSGHNTVSWYQQALGQGPQFIFQYYREEENGRGNFPPRFSGLQFPNYSSELNVNALELDDSALYLCASSTGQGRNEKLFFGSGTQLSVL.

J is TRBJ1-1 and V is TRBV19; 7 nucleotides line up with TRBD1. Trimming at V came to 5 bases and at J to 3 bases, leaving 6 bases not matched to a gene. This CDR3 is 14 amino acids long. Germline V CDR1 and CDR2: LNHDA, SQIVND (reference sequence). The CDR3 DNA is TGTGCCAGTAGTCCAGGGGGAAAGTACACTGAAGCTTTCTTT. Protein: CASSPGGKYTEAFF.

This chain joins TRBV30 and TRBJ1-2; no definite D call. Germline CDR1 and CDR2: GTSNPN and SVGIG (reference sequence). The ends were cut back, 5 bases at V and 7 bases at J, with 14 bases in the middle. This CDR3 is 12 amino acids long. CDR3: CAWEGSRAGYTF. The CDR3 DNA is TGTGCCTGGGAAGGGTCGAGGGCTGGCTACACCTTC.

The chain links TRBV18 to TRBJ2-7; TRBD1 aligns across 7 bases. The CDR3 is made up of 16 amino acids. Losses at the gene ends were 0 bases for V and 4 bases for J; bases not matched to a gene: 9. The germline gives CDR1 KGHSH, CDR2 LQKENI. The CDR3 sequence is CASSPPLGTENYEQYF. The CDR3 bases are TGTGCCAGCTCACCACCGTTAGGGACAGAGAATTACGAGCAGTACTTC.

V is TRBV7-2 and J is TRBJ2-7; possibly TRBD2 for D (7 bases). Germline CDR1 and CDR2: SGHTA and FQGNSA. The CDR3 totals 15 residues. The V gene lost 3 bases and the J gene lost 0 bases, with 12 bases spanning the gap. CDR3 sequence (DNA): TGTGCCAGCAGCTTCAGGCGGGGGCCCTCCTACGAGCAGTACTTC. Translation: CASSFRRGPSYEQYF.

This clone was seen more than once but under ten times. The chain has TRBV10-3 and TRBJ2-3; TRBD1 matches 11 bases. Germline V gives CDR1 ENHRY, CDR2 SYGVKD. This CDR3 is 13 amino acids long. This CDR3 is CAMGQGVTDTQYF. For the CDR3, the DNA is TGTGCAATGGGACAGGGGGTTACAGATACGCAGTATTTT.

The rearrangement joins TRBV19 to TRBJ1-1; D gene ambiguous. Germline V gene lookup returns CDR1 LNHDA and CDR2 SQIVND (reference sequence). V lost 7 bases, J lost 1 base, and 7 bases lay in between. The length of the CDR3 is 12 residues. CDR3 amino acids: CASNKPNTEAFF. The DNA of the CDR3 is TGTGCCAGTAATAAGCCGAACACTGAAGCTTTCTTT.

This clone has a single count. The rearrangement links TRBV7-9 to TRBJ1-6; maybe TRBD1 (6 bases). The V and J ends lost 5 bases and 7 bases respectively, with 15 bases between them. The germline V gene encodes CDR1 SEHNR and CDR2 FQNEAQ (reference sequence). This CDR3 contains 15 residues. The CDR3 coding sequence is TGTGCCAGCAGCCGCCACCGGGACAACAATTCACCCCTCCACTTT. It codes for CASSRHRDNNSPLHF.

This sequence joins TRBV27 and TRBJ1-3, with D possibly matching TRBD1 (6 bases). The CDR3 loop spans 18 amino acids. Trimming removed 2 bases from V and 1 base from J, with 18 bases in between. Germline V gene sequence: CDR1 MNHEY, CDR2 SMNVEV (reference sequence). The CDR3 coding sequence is TGTGCCAGCAGTTTACGGTGGGGGCAGGGTGTTTCTGGAAACACCATATATTTT. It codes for CASSLRWGQGVSGNTIYF.

CDR3 amino acids: CASSSLTGLNTEAFF. The DNA of the CDR3 is TGTGCCAGCAGCTCGTTGACAGGGCTGAACACTGAAGCTTTCTTT. The V gene is TRBV7-2, the J gene TRBJ1-1, with 7 bases lining up with TRBD1. The CDR3 is 15 amino acids. The J segment lost 0 bases and the V segment lost 4 bases, leaving 5 bases of the junction unmatched. Germline V lookup: CDR1 SGHTA, CDR2 FQGNSA. The whole variable domain, remainder taken from reference TRBV7-2 and TRBJ1-1, is GAGVSQSPSNKVTEKGKDVELRCDPISGHTALYWYRQSLGQGLEFLIYFQGNSAPDKSGLPSDRFSAERTGGSVSTLTIQRTQQEDSAVYLCASSSLTGLNTEAFFGQGTRLTVV.

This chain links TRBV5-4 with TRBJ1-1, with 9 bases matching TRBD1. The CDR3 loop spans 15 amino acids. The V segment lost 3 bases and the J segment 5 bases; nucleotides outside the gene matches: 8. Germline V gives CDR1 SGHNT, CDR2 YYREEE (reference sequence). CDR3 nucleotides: TGTGCCAGCAGCTCGATCGACAGGGGGAGGACTGAAGCTTTCTTT. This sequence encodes CASSSIDRGRTEAFF.